This T cell receptor beta chain stems from a study of shared clonotypes between healthy human individuals. The overall study: Donors were a couple of women and a few men aged 18 to 49.

Profiling relied on immunoSEQ multiplex PCR, and the TCRdb table lists in-frame clones only, not all of them. This sample has about 600,000 clones, with roughly 98% found just once. The CDR3 is made up of 15 amino acids. V was shortened by 0 bases and J by 2 bases, with 8 bases between the two germline ends. Germline V gives CDR1 MNHEY, CDR2 SVGAGI. General study results and limits: Few donors limited the genetic and exposure-history diversity represented. The rarefaction results pointed to incomplete sorted-subset sequencing despite large depth.

CD45RO negativity and positive selection for CCR7 defined naive CD8 cells, a population that excluded terminally differentiated effector memory CD45RA+ cells. As concerns this clone: What it binds is not known.

The sample taken for sequencing was naive CD8+ T cells sorted from blood. This receptor was identified in a man aged 30 to 39 in good health. V is TRBV6-5 and J is TRBJ1-5; tentative D call: TRBD1 (5 bases). CDR3 amino acids: CASSYSGTGNQPQHF. CDR3 nucleotide sequence: TGTGCCAGCAGTTACTCAGGGACGGGCAATCAGCCCCAGCATTTT.